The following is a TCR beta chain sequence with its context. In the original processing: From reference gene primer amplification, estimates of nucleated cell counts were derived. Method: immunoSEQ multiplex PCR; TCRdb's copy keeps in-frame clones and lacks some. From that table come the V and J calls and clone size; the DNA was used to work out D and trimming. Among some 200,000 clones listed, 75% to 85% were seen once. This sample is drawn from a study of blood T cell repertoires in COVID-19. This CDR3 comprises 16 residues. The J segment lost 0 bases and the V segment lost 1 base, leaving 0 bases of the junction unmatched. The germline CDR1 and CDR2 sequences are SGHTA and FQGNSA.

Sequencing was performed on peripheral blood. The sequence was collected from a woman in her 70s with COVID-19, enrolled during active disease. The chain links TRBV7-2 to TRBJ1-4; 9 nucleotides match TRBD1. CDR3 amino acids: CASSLGTGATNEKLFF. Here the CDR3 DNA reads TGTGCCAGCAGCTTAGGGACAGGGGCAACTAATGAAAAACTGTTTTTT.